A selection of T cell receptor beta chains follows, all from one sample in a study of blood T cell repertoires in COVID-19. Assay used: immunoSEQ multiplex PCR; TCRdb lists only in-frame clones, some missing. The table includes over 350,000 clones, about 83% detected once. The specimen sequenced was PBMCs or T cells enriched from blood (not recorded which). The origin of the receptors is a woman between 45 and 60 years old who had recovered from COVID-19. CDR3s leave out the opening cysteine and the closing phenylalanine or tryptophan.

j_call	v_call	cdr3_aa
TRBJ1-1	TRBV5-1	ASSLVYSVGEGNTEAF
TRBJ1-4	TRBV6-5	ASSPVATNEKLF
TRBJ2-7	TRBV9	ASSVESGYEQY
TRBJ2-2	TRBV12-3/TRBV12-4	ASTSATGELF
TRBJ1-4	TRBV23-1	ASSLRGWSEKLF
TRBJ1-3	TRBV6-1	ASSESTGNGNTIY
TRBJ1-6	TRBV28	ASREAARYNSPLH
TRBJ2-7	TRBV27	ASILTGQGFYEQY
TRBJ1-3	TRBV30	AWSPGQGNTIY
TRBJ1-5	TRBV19	ASSLQEHSNQPQH
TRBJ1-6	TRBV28	ASTNRGLPLH
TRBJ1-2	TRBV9	ASSVAFGESGYT
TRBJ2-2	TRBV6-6	ASNTPGGGHIGELF
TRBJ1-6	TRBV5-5	ASSGGGPRPLH
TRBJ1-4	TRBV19	ASSPTRGTTNEKLF
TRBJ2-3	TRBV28	AYSSGGPKDTQY
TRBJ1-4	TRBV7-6	ASSAQESQGAKLF
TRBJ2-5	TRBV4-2	ASSQGTVRQETQY
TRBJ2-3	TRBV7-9	ASSSPSGGGTDTQY
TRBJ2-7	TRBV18	ASSPPFRGQGYYEQY
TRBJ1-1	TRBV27	ASSLFRVDTEAF
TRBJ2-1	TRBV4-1	ASSQDREFWQF
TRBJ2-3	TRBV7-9	ASSQGGATDTQY
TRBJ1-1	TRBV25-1	ASSLPGLAGTEAF
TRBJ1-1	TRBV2	ASFRDRGLTEAF
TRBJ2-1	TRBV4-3	ASSQEMGLHEQF
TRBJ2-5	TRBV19	ASKRSGGIQETQY
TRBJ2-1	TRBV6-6	ASSYLLAGHNEQF
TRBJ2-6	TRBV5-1	ASSLDRITSGANVLT
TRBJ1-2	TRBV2	ASSTIQGQGANYGYT
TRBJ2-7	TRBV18	ASSRDRSYEQY
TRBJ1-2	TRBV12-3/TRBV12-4	ASMKEAFYGYT
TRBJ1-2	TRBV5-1	ASSWDTLDRPGSYT
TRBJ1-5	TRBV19	ASSIDSSGVWSNQPQH
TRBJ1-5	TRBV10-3	AIAVTGGDQPQH
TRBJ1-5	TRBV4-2	ASSQEANSNQPQH
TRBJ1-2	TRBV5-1	ASSLTLTGGEGYT
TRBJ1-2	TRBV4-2	ASSQRRILDSSYGYT
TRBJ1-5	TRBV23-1	ASSPTPTGGNQPQH
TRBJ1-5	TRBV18	ASSRTGGNQPQH
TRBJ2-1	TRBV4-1	ASSQDGGAVNLYNEQF
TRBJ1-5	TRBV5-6	ASSLGGPLGNQPQH
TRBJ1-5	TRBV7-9	ASSLATGLYSNQPQH
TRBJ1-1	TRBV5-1	ASSPGGVNTEAF
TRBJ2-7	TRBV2	ASSPAVRAHEQY
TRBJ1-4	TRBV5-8	ASSQQGLELKLF
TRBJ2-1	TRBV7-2	ASSLGWGGNEQF
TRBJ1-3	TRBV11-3	ASSFVTGGISGNTIY
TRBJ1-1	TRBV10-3	AITTDIATEAF
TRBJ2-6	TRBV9	ASSREPSGANVLT
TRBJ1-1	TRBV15	ATAVAQNTEAF
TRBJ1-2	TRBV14	ASSQGQRYGYT
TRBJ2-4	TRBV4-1	ASSQEGTGVKNIQY
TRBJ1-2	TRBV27	ASSSPGQSRYGYT
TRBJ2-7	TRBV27	ASSFYRDSYEQY
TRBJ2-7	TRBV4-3	ASSPSAGSYEQY
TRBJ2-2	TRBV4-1	ASSLQSNTGELF
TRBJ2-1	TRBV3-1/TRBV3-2	ASSQDGKGEQF